This TCR beta chain is from a study of identical twins. Template switching supplied a universal primer site; unique molecular identifiers were carried on the cDNA. TCRdb passed the 5' RACE reads through MiXCR, listing each CDR3 protein once. The sample includes around 1.7 million distinct CDR3 sequences, roughly 35% seen only once; the top ten take under 0.35%. The CDR3 consists of 14 residues. The V gene lost 8 bases and the J gene lost 3 bases, with 16 bases spanning the gap. Germline CDR1 reads SNHLY; CDR2 reads FYNNEI. This clonotype was counted between two and nine times. Sequences were obtained from cord blood. This clonotype was sampled from a newborn girl in good health. The chain is built from TRBV2 and TRBJ1-1; TRBD1 might be the D (5 bases). The CDR3 loop is CASFPGLGDTEAFF. Written as DNA, the CDR3 is TGTGCCAGCTTCCCAGGGTTGGGGGACACTGAAGCTTTCTTT. Together with reference TRBV2 and TRBJ1-1, the CDR3 gives the full variable domain: EPEVTQTPSHQVTQMGQEVILRCVPISNHLYFYWYRQILGQKVEFLVSFYNNEISEKSEIFDDQFSVERPDGSNFTLKIRSTKLEDSAMYFCASFPGLGDTEAFFGQGTRLTVV.